This T cell receptor beta chain was captured in a study of CD8 T cells in ankylosing spondylitis. Overall study results and limits: Blood of patients with ankylosing spondylitis appeared to be characterized by a TCR beta motif of several highly homologous variants. Prior work had noted some motif variants in reactive arthritis blood and synovial fluid. Clones tied to disease were said to be significantly enriched in matched ankylosing spondylitis synovial fluid. Within peripheral blood, clones linked to disease were CD8+ and relatively rare.

Points on this clonotype: The antigen is not known.

Preparation of TCR beta libraries was done by quantitative 5'-RACE with molecular barcodes. MiXCR was run by TCRdb on the 5' RACE reads, yielding one entry per CDR3 protein. Here the sample spans around 770,000 distinct CDR3 sequences, about 20% being singletons. Germline assignment: CDR1 LGHNA and CDR2 YSLEER. V gave up 0 bases and J gave up 3 bases, with 9 bases separating them. CDR3 length equals 16 residues. This sequence was found in a male donor with ankylosing spondylitis. Sequencing used blood, either unsorted or a sorted T cell fraction (not recorded which). The chain is built from TRBV4-3 and TRBJ2-6; no reliable D call. CDR3 nucleotides: TGCGCCAGCAGCCAAGAGGAGAATGGTGGGGCCAACGTCCTGACTTTC. This codes for CASSQEENGGANVLTF.